A few counts support the clone carrying this T cell receptor (beta chain). This record comes from a study of Graves' ophthalmopathy and Graves' hyperthyroidism. The V end was cut by 5 bases, the J end by 2 bases, with 16 bases between. Germline-derived CDR1 and CDR2 are MNHEY and SVGAGI. The CDR3 extends over 15 amino acids. RNA transcripts served as template for amplifying TCR beta CDR3 sequences. RT-PCR in the first round used HTBI primers; a second-round multiplex PCR followed. TCRdb re-analysed the multiplex PCR reads in MiXCR, keeping a single row per CDR3 protein. The sample lists around 1,200,000 distinct CDR3 sequences; 36% were seen once.

The clonotype originates from an adult man with Graves' hyperthyroidism. This sequence joins TRBV6-5 and TRBJ2-7; the D gene could be TRBD1 or TRBD2 (6 bases each). The specimen sequenced was peripheral blood or thyroid tissue (not recorded which). For the CDR3, the DNA is TGTGCCAGCAGTACAGGGACTTTGGTAGCCTACGAGCAGTACTTC. It encodes CASSTGTLVAYEQYF.